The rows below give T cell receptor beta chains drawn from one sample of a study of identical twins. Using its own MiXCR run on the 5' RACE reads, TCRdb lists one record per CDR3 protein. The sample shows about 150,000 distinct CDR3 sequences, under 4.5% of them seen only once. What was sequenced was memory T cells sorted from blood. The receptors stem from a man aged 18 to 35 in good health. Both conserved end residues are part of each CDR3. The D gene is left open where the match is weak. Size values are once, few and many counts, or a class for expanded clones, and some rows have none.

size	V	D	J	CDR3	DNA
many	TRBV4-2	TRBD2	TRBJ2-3	CASSDSGREGDTQYF	TGTGCCAGCAGCGATAGCGGGAGGGAAGGGGATACGCAGTATTTT
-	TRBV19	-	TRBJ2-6	CASSPRRTGANVLTF	TGTGCCAGTAGCCCGCGAAGGACTGGGGCCAACGTCCTGACTTTC
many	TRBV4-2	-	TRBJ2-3	CASSQLTASTDTQYF	TGTGCCAGCAGCCAACTGACAGCTAGCACAGATACGCAGTATTTT
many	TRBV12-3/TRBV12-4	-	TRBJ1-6	CASSTGTGNSPLHF	TGTGCCAGCAGTACCGGGACGGGGAATTCACCCCTCCACTTT
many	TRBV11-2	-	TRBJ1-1	CASSPRRNTEAFF	TGTGCCAGCAGCCCCCGCCGAAACACTGAAGCTTTCTTT
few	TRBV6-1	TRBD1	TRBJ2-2	CASRRQGDGELFF	TGTGCCAGCAGGCGCCAGGGGGACGGGGAGCTGTTTTTT
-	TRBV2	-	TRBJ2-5	CASSQQTTPQETQYF	TGTGCCAGCAGCCAACAGACCACCCCCCAAGAGACCCAGTACTTC
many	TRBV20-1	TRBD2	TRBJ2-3	CSASPLAGSTDTQYF	TGCAGTGCTAGCCCACTAGCGGGCAGCACAGATACGCAGTATTTT
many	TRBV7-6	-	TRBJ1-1	CASSHSRRAQATEAFF	TGTGCCAGCAGCCACTCCCGGCGGGCGCAGGCCACTGAAGCTTTCTTT
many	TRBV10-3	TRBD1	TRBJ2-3	CAVTGDSTTDTQYF	TGTGCCGTGACAGGGGACTCTACCACAGATACGCAGTATTTT
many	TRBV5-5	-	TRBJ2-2	CASSGGTENTGELFF	TGTGCCAGCAGCGGAGGGACTGAGAACACCGGGGAGCTGTTTTTT
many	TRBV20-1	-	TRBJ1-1	CSVFPGFGNTEAFF	TGCAGTGTGTTTCCGGGGTTCGGGAACACTGAAGCTTTCTTT
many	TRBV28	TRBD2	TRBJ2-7	CASKNSPGTSGRDRYF	TGTGCCAGCAAGAATTCTCCCGGGACTAGCGGGAGGGATAGGTACTTC
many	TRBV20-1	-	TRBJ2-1	CSARDLLLDSDEQFF	TGCAGTGCTAGAGATCTCTTACTCGATTCCGATGAGCAGTTCTTC
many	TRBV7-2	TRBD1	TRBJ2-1	CASSSGQGAYNEQFF	TGTGCCAGCAGCTCGGGACAGGGGGCCTACAATGAGCAGTTCTTC
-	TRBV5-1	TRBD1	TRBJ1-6	CASSLGQVGSPLHF	TGCGCCAGCAGCCTGGGACAGGTTGGGTCACCCCTCCACTTT
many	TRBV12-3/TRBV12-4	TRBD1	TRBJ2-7	CASTRQGRGYEQYF	TGTGCCAGCACCAGACAGGGGAGAGGCTACGAGCAGTACTTC
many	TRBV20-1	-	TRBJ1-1	CSAPGPPPMNTEAFF	TGCAGTGCGCCGGGACCGCCGCCCATGAACACTGAAGCTTTCTTT
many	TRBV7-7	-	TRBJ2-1	CASSLGPSDEQFF	TGTGCCAGCAGCTTAGGCCCGTCCGATGAGCAGTTCTTC
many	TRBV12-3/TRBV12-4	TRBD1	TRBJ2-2	CASSQGQGTNTGELFF	TGTGCCAGCAGTCAGGGACAGGGTACGAACACCGGGGAGCTGTTTTTT
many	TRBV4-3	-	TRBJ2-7	CASSQDTGREQYF	TGCGCCAGCAGCCAGGATACAGGGCGCGAGCAGTACTTC
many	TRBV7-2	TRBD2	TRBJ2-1	CASRRAGDEQFF	TGTGCCAGCAGGCGGGCGGGAGATGAGCAGTTCTTC
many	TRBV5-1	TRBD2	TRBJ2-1	CASSWSGGNEQFF	TGCGCCAGCAGCTGGAGCGGGGGCAATGAGCAGTTCTTC
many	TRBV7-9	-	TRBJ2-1	CASSLAGLSSYNEQFF	TGTGCCAGCAGCTTAGCGGGTCTTAGCTCCTACAATGAGCAGTTCTTC
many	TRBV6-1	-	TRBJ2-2	CASTPIRANTGELFF	TGTGCCAGCACCCCTATAAGGGCGAACACCGGGGAGCTGTTTTTT
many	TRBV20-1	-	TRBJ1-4	CSAREQAEKLFF	TGCAGTGCTAGAGAGCAGGCTGAAAAACTGTTTTTT
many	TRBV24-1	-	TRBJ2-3	CATSEMNTQYF	TGTGCCACCAGTGAAATGAATACGCAGTATTTT
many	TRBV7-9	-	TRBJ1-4	CASSLEGALRGEKLFF	TGTGCCAGCAGCTTAGAGGGAGCCCTCCGGGGCGAAAAACTGTTTTTT
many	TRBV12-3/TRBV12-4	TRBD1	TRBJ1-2	CASSLTTGDSYGYTF	TGTGCCAGCAGTTTAACCACAGGGGATAGCTATGGCTACACCTTC
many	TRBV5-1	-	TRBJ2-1	CASSLRQSIQKEQFF	TGCGCCAGCAGCTTGAGACAATCTATTCAAAAGGAGCAGTTCTTC
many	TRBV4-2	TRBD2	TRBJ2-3	CASSQDIGGLAGGLDTQYF	TGTGCCAGCAGCCAAGATATTGGGGGACTAGCGGGAGGACTAGATACGCAGTATTTT
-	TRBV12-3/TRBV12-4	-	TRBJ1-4	CASSFHQGNEKLFF	TGTGCCAGCAGTTTTCATCAGGGGAATGAAAAACTGTTTTTT
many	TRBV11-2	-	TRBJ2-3	CASNVGRGADTQYF	TGTGCCAGCAATGTGGGGAGGGGGGCAGATACGCAGTATTTT
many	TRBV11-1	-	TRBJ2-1	CASSLASLYEQFF	TGTGCCAGCAGCTTAGCTAGTCTTTATGAGCAGTTCTTC
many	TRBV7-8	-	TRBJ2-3	CATRVGGSTDTQYF	TGTGCCACTAGAGTGGGGGGTAGCACAGATACGCAGTATTTT